What follows describes a single T cell receptor beta chain. Other nucleotide sequences from this sample produce the same CDR3. Method: immunoSEQ multiplex PCR; TCRdb's copy keeps in-frame clones and lacks some. The sample has about 38,000 clones, about 80% seen once. The CDR3 consists of 13 residues. V trimming: 4 bases; J trimming: 6 bases; junction bases outside the gene matches: 3. CDR1 is SGHNT and CDR2 is YENEEA in the germline V gene. This specimen comes from a study of radiotherapy plus CTLA-4 blockade in lung cancer. The TCR was taken from a human donor with non-small cell lung cancer who had stable disease on radiotherapy plus ipilimumab. This chain connects TRBV11-3 to TRBJ1-1; TRBD1 matches at 9 bases. The material sequenced was peripheral blood, taken from a patient treated with radiotherapy plus ipilimumab. CDR3 protein: CASSSRQGAEAFF. DNA of the CDR3: TGTGCCAGCAGCTCCCGACAGGGGGCTGAAGCTTTCTTT.